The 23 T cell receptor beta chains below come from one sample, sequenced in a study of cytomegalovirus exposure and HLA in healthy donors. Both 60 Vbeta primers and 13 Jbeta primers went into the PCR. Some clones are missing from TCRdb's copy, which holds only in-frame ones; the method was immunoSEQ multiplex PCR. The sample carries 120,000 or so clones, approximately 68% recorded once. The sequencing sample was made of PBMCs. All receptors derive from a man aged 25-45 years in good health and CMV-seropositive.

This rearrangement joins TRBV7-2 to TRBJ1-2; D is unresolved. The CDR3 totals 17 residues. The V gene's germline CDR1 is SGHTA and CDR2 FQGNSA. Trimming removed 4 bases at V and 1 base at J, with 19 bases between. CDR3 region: CASSSALLAASNYGYTF. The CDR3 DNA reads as TGTGCCAGCAGCTCCGCTCTGCTCGCGGCGAGTAACTATGGCTACACCTTC.

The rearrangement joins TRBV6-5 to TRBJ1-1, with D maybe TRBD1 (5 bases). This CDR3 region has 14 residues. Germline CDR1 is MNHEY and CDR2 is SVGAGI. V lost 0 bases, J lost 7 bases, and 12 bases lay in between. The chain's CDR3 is CASSYSNGGSEAFF. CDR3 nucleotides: TGTGCCAGCAGTTACTCAAATGGGGGGAGTGAAGCTTTCTTT.

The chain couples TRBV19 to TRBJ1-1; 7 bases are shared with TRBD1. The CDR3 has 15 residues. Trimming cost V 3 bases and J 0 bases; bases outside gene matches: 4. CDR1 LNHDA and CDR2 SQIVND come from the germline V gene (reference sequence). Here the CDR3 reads CASSIRTGLNTEAFF. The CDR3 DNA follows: TGTGCCAGTAGTATCCGGACAGGCTTGAACACTGAAGCTTTCTTT.

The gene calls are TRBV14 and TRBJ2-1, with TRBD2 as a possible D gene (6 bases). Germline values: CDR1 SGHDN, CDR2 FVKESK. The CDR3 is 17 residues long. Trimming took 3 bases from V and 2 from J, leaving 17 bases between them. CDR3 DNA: TGTGCCAGCAGCCACCCGGGCTGGGAGGCTACCTACAATGAGCAGTTCTTC. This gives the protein CASSHPGWEATYNEQFF.

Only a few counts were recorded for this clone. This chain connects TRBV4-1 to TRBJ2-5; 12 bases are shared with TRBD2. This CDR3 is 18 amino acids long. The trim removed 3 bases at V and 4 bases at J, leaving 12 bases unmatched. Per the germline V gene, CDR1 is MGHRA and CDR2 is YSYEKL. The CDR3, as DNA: TGCGCCAGCAGCCACAAGTTGACTAGCGGGAGTTTAGGAGAGACCCAGTACTTC. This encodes CASSHKLTSGSLGETQYF.

CDR3 region: CASSVSGSYEQYF. CDR3 sequence (DNA): TGCGCCAGCAGCGTTAGCGGGAGTTACGAGCAGTACTTC. The chain couples TRBV5-1 to TRBJ2-7; 9 positions agree with TRBD2. V was pared by 4 bases and J by 4 bases, with 3 bases of the junction left unmatched. Germline assignment: CDR1 SGHRS and CDR2 YFSETQ. This CDR3 contains 13 residues. Based on the CDR3 plus reference TRBV5-1 and TRBJ2-7, the full variable domain is KAGVTQTPRYLIKTRGQQVTLSCSPISGHRSVSWYQQTPGQGLQFLFEYFSETQRNKGNFPGRFSGRQFSNSRSEMNVSTLELGDSALYLCASSVSGSYEQYFGPGTRLTVT.

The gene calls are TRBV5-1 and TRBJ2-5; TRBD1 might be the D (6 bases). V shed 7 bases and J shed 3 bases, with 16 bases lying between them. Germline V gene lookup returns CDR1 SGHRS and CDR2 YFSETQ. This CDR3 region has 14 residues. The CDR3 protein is CASGRGSVEETQYF. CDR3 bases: TGCGCCAGCGGCAGGGGAAGCGTTGAAGAGACCCAGTACTTC.

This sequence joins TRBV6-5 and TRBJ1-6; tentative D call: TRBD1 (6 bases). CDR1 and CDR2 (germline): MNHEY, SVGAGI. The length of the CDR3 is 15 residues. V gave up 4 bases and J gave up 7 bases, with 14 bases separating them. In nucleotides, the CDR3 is TGTGCCAGCAGTTCTCAGGGGACCTTCAATTCACCCCTCCACTTT. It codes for CASSSQGTFNSPLHF.

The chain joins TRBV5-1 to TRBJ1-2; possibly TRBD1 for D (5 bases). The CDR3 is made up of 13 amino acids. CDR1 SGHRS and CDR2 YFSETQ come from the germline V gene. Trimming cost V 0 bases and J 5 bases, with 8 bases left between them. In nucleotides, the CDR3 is TGCGCCAGCAGCTTGGCGCCAGGGTATGGCTACACCTTC. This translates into CASSLAPGYGYTF.

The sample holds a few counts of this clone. The CDR3 DNA sequence: TGTGCCAGCAGCTTGGGCGGGAGGGCCCTCGGAAACATTCAGTACTTC. It translates to CASSLGGRALGNIQYF. The V call is TRBV5-4, the J call TRBJ2-4; TRBD2 aligns across 9 bases. Germline CDR1 reads SGHNT; CDR2 reads YYREEE (reference sequence). V shed 0 bases and J 6 bases; nucleotides not matched to a gene: 7. CDR3 length equals 16 residues.

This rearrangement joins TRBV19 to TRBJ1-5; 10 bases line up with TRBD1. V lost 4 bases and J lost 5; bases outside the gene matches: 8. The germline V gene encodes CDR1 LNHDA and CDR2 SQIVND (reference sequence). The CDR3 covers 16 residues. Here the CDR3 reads CASSNPWTGGDQPQHF. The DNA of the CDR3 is TGTGCCAGTAGTAACCCCTGGACAGGGGGAGATCAGCCCCAGCATTTT. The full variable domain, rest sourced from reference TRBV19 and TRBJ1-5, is DGGITQSPKYLFRKEGQNVTLSCEQNLNHDAMYWYRQDPGQGLRLIYYSQIVNDFQKGDIAEGYSVSREKKESFPLTVTSAQKNPTAFYLCASSNPWTGGDQPQHFGDGTRLSIL.

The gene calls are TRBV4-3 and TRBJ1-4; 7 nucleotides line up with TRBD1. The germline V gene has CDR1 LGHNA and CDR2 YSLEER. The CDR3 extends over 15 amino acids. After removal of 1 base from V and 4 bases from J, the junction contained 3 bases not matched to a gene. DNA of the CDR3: TGCGCCAGCAGCCAAGGGACAGGCTTTAATGAAAAACTGTTTTTT. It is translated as CASSQGTGFNEKLFF.

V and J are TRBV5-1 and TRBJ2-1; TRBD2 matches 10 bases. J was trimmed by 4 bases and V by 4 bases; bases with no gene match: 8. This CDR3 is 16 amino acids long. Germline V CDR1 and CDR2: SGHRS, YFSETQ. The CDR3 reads CASSPGPSGSYNEQFF. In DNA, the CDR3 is TGCGCCAGCAGCCCGGGCCCTAGCGGGAGTTACAATGAGCAGTTCTTC. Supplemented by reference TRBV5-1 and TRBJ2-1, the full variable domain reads KAGVTQTPRYLIKTRGQQVTLSCSPISGHRSVSWYQQTPGQGLQFLFEYFSETQRNKGNFPGRFSGRQFSNSRSEMNVSTLELGDSALYLCASSPGPSGSYNEQFFGPGTRLTVL.

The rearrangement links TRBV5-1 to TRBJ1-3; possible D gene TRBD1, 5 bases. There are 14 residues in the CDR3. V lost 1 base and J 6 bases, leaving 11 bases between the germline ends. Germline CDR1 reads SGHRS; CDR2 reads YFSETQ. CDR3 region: CASSLRTGENTIYF. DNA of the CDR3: TGCGCCAGCAGCTTGAGAACAGGAGAAAACACCATATATTTT.

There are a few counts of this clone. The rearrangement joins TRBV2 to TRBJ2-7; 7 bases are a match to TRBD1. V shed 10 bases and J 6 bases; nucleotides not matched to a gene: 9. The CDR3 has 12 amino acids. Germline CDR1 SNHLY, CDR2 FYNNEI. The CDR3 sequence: CATNLDRAEQYF. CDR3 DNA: TGTGCCACCAACCTAGACAGGGCCGAGCAGTACTTC.

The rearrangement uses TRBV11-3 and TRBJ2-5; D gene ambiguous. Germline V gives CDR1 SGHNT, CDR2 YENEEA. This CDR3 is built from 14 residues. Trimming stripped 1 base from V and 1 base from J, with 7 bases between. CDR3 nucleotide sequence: TGTGCCAGCAGCTTAGGAGGCAGCCAAGAGACCCAGTACTTC. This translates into CASSLGGSQETQYF.

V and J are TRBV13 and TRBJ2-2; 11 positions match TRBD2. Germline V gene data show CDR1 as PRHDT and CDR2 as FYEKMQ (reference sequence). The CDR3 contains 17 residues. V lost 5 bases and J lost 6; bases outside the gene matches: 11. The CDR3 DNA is TGTGCCAGCAGCCCCTTCTCGACTAGCGGGGTCTCCGGGGAGCTGTTTTTT. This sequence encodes CASSPFSTSGVSGELFF.

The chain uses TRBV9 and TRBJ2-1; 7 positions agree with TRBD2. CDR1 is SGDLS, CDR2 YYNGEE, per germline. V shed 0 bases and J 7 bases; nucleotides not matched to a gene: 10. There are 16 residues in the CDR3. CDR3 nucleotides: TGTGCCAGCAGCGTAGTGGGGGGGTTTTTAGTGAATGAGCAGTTCTTC. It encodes CASSVVGGFLVNEQFF. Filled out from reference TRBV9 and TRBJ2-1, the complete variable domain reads DSGVTQTPKHLITATGQRVTLRCSPRSGDLSVYWYQQSLDQGLQFLIQYYNGEERAKGNILERFSAQQFPDLHSELNLSSLELGDSALYFCASSVVGGFLVNEQFFGPGTRLTVL.

Here the CDR3 DNA reads TGTGCCAGCAGCGGGGGGCGAGGCACTGAAGCTTTCTTT. This encodes CASSGGRGTEAFF. This chain links TRBV9 with TRBJ1-1; a weak D match, TRBD1 (6 bases). The CDR3 covers 13 residues. Germline V lookup: CDR1 SGDLS, CDR2 YYNGEE. Trimming stripped 3 bases from V and 4 bases from J, with 10 bases between.

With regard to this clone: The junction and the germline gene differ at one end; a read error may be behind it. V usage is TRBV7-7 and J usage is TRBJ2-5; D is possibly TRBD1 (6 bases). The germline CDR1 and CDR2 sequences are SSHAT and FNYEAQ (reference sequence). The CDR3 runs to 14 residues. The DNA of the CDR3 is TGTGCTAGCAGCCCAACAGGGTCGCGGGAGACCCAGTACTTC. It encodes CASSPTGSRETQYF.

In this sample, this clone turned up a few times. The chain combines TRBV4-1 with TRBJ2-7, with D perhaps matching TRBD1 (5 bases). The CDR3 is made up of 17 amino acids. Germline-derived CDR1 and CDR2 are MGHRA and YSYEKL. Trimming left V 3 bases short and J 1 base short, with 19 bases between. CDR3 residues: CASSHHTRATASYEQYF. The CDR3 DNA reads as TGCGCCAGCAGCCATCATACCCGCGCGACAGCATCCTACGAGCAGTACTTC.

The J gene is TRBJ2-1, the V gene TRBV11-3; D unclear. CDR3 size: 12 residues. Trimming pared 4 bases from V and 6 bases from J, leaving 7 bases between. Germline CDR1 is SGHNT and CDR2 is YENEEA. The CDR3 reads CASSYGSNEQFF. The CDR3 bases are TGTGCCAGCAGCTACGGTTCCAATGAGCAGTTCTTC.

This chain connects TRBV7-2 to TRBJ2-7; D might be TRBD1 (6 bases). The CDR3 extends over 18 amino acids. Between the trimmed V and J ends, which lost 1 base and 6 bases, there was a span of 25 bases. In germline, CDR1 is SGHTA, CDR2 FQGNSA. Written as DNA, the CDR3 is TGTGCCAGCAGCTTAGTCTTGACAGTGGGGGCAGGGAGAAGCGAGCAGTACTTC. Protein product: CASSLVLTVGAGRSEQYF.